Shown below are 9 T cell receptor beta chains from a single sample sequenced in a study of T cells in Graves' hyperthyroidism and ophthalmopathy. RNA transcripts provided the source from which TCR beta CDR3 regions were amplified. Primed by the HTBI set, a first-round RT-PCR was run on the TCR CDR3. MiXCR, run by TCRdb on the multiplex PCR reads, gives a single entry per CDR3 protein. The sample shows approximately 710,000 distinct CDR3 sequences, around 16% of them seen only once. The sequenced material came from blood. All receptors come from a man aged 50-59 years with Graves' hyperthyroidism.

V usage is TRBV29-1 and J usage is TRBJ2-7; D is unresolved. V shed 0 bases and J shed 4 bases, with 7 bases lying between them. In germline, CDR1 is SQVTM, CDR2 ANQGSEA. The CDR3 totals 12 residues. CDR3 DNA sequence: TGCAGCGTTGAAGATCCGGCGTACGAGCAGTACTTC. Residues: CSVEDPAYEQYF.

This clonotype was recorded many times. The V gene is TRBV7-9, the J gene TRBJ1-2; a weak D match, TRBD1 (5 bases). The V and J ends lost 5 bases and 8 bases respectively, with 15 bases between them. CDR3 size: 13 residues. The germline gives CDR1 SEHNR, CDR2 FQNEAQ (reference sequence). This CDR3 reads CASSRLSQGGYTF. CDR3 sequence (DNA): TGTGCCAGCAGCCGCCTATCCCAGGGAGGCTACACCTTC.

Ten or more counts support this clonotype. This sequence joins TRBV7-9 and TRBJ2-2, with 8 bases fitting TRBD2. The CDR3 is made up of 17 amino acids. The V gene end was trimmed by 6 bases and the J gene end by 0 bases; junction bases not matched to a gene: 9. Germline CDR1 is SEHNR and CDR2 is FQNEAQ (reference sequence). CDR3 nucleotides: TGTGCCAGCAGGAGCGGAGCGGGAGTGGCGAACACCGGGGAGCTGTTTTTT. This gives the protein CASRSGAGVANTGELFF.

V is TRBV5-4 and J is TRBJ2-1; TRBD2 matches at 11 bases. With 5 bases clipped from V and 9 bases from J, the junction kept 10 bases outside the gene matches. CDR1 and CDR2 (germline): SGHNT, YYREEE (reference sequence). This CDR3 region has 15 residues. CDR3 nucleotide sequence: TGTGCCAGCAGTGGGGGACTAGCGGTGTCGGGTGAGCAGTTCTTC. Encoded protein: CASSGGLAVSGEQFF. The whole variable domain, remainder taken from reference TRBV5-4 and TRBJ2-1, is ETGVTQSPTHLIKTRGQQVTLRCSSQSGHNTVSWYQQALGQGPQFIFQYYREEENGRGNFPPRFSGLQFPNYSSELNVNALELDDSALYLCASSGGLAVSGEQFFGPGTRLTVL.

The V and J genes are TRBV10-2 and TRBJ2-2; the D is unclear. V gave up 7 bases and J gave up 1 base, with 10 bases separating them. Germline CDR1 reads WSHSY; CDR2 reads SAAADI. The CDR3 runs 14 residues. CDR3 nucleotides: TGCGCCAGCAACGCAGAAATGAACACCGGGGAGCTGTTTTTT. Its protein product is CASNAEMNTGELFF.

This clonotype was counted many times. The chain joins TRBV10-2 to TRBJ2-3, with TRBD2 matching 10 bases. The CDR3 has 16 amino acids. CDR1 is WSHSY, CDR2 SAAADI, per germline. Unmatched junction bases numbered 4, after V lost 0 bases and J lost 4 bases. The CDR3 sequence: CASSESTSGRADTQYF. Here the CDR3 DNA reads TGCGCCAGCAGTGAGTCTACCAGCGGGAGGGCAGATACGCAGTATTTT.

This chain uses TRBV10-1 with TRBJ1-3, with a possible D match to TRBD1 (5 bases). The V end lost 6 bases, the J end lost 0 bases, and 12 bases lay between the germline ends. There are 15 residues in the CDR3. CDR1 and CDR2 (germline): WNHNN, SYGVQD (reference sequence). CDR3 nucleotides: TGCGCCAGCAGCCGAGGGGAAACCTCTGGAAACACCATATATTTT. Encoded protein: CASSRGETSGNTIYF.

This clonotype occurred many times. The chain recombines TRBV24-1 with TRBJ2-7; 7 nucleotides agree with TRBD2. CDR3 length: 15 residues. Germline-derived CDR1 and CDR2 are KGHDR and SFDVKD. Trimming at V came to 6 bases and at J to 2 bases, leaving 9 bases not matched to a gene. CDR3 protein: CATSSVASGAYEQYF. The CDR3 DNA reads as TGTGCCACCAGTTCGGTGGCTAGCGGAGCCTACGAGCAGTACTTC.

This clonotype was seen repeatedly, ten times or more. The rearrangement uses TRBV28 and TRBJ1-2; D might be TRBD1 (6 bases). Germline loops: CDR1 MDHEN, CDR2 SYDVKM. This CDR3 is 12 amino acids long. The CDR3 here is CSLMGASGGYTF. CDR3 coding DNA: TGTTCATTGATGGGGGCGAGCGGAGGCTACACCTTC.